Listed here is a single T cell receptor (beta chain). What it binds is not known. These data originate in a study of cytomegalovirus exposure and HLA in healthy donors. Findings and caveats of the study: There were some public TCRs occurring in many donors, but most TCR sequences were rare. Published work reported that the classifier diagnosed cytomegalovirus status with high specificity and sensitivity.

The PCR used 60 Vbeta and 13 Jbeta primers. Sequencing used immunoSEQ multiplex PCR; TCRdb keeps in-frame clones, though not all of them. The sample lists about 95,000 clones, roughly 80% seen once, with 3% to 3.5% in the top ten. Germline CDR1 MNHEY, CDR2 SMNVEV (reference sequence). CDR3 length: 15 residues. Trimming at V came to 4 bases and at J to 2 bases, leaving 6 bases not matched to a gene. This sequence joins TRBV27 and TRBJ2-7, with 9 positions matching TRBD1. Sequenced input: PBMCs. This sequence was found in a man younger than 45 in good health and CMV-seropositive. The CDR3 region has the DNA TGTGCCAGCAGTTCGGGACAGGGAAACGCCTACGAGCAGTACTTC. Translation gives CASSSGQGNAYEQYF.